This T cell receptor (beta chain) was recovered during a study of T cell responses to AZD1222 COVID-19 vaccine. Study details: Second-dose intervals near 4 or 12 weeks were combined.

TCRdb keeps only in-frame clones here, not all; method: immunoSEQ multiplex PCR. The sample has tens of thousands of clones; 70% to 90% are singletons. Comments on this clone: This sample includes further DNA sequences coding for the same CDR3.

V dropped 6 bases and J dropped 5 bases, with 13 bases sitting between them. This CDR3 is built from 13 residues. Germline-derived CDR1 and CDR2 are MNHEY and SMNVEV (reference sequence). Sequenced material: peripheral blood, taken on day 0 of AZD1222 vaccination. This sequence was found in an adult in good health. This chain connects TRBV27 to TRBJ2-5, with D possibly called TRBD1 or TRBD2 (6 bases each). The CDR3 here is CASSPRGRETQYF. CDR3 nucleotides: TGTGCCAGCAGCCCCCGGGGGCGGGAGACCCAGTACTTC.